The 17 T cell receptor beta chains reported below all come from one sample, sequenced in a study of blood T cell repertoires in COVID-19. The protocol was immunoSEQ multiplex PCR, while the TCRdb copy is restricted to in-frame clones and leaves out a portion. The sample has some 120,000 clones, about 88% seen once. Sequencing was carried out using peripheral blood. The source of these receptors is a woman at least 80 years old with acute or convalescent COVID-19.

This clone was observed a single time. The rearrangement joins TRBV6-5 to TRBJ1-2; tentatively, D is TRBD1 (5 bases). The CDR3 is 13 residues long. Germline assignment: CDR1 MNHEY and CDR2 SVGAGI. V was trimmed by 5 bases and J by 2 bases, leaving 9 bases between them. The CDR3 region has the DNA TGTGCCAGCAGTCGACAGCGAAACTATGGCTACACCTTC. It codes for CASSRQRNYGYTF.

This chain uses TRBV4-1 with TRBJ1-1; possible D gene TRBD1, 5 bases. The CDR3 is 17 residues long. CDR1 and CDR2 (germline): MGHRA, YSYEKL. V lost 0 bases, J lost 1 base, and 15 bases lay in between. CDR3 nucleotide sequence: TGCGCCAGCAGCCAAGATCCTGTGAGACAGAGGAACACTGAAGCTTTCTTT. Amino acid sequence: CASSQDPVRQRNTEAFF.

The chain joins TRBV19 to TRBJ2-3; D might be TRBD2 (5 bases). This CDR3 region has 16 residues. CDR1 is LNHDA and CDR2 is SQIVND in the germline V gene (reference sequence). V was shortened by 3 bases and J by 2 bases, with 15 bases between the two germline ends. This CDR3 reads CASSIFAGQNTDTQYF. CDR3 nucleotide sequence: TGTGCCAGTAGTATTTTCGCGGGCCAGAACACAGATACGCAGTATTTT.

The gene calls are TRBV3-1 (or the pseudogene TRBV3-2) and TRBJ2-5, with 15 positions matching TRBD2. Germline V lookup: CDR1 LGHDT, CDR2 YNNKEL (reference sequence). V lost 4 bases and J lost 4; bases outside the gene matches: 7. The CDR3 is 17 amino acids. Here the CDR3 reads CASSPGTSGGTGETQYF. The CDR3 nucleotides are TGTGCCAGCAGCCCTGGGACTAGCGGGGGGACTGGAGAGACCCAGTACTTC.

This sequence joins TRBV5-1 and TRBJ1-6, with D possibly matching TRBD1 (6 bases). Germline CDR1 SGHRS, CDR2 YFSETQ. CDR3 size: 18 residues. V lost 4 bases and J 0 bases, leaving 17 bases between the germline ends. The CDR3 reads CASSPGGGRSSYNSPLHF. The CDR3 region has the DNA TGCGCCAGCAGCCCTGGGGGGGGCCGGAGCTCCTATAATTCACCCCTCCACTTT.

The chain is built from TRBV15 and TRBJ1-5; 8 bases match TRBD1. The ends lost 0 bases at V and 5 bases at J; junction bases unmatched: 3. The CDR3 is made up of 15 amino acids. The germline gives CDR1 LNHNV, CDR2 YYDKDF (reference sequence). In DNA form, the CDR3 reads TGTGCCACCAGCAGAGATGGACAGGGCGATCAGCCCCAGCATTTT. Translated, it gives CATSRDGQGDQPQHF.

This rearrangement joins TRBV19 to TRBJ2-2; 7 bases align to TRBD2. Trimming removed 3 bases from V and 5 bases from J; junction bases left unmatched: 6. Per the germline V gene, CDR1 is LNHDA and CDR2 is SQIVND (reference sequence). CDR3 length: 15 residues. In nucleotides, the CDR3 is TGTGCCAGTAGTATTGGCGGGGGAGGTACCGGGGAGCTGTTTTTT. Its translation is CASSIGGGGTGELFF.

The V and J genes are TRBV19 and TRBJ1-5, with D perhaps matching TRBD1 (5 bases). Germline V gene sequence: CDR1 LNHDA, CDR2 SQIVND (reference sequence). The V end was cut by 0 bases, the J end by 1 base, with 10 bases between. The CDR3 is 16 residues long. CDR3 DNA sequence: TGTGCCAGTAGTATAGATTGGGGCTCGAGCAATCAGCCCCAGCATTTT. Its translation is CASSIDWGSSNQPQHF.

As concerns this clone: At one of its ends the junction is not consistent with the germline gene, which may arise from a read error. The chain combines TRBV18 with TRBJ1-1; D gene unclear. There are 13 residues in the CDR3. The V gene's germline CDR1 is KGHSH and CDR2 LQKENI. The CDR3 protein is CASSLFSNNEAFF. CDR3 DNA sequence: TGTGCCAGCTCACTATTTTCCAACAATGAAGCTTTCTTT.

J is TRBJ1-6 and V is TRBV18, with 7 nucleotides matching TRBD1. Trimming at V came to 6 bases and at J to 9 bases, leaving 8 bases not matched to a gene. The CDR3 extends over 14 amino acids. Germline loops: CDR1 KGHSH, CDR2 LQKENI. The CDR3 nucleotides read TGTGCCAGCTCCCCGGACAGGATCGTTTCACCCCTCCACTTT. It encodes CASSPDRIVSPLHF.

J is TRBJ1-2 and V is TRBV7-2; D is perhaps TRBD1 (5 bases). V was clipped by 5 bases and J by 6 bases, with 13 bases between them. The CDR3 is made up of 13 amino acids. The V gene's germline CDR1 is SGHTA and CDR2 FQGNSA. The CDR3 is CASSHGAGDGYTF. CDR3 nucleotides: TGTGCCAGCAGCCACGGGGCGGGGGATGGCTACACCTTC.

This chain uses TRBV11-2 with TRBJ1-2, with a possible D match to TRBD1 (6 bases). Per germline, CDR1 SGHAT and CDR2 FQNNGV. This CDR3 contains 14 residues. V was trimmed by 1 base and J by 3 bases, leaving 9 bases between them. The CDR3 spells CASSLGTDHYGYTF. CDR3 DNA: TGTGCCAGCAGCTTAGGGACAGACCACTATGGCTACACCTTC.

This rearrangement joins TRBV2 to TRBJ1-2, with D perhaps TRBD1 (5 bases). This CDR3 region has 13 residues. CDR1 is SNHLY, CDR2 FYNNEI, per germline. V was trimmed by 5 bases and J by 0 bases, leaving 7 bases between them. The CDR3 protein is CASSPGTNYGYTF. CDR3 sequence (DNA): TGTGCCAGCAGTCCAGGGACTAACTATGGCTACACCTTC.

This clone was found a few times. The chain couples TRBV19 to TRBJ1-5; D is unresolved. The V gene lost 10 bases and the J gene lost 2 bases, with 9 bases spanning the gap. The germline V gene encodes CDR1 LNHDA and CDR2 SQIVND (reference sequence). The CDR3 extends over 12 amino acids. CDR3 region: CATRRGNQPQHF. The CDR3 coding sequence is TGTGCCACTCGGAGGGGCAATCAGCCCCAGCATTTT.

The CDR3 DNA follows: TGTGCCAGCACTATCGCCTTGAACACTGAAGCTTTCTTT. Its translation: CASTIALNTEAFF. The J gene is TRBJ1-1, the V gene TRBV2; D not certain. V was pared by 7 bases and J by 0 bases, with 9 bases between. Germline values: CDR1 SNHLY, CDR2 FYNNEI. This CDR3 has 13 amino acids.

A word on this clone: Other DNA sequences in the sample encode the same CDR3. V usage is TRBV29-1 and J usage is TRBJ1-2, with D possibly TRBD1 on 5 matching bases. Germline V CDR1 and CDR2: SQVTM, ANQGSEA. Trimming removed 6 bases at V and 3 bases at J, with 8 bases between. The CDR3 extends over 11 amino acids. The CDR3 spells CSVGGDYGYTF. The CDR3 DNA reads TGCAGCGTGGGGGGGGACTATGGCTACACCTTC.

In nucleotides, the CDR3 is TGTGCCAGCAGCCACAGCGGCCCCCAAGAGACCCAGTACTTC. Amino acids: CASSHSGPQETQYF. The chain uses TRBV7-2 and TRBJ2-5; D might be TRBD2 (5 bases). CDR3 length equals 14 residues. Germline CDR1 is SGHTA and CDR2 is FQGNSA. V lost 5 bases and J 1 base, leaving 11 bases between the germline ends.